The clone carrying this T cell receptor beta chain was seen just once. This entry comes from a study of blood T cell repertoires in COVID-19. Study-level information: COVID-19 samples collected from the United States, Italy and Spain covered acute and convalescent phases.

Original methodology: Counts of nucleated cells, estimated from reference gene primer amplification, were obtained. Clones were read by immunoSEQ multiplex PCR, and TCRdb kept only the in-frame ones, dropping some. V and J calls and clone size are as listed in that table; D and trimming were resolved from the DNA. The table has tens of thousands of clones, 75% to 90% seen once. The sequenced material came from peripheral blood. This clonotype originated in a human donor in a cohort sampled during active COVID-19.

The CDR3 sequence: CASETATNEKLFF. CDR3 nucleotide sequence: TGTGCCAGCGAGACAGCAACTAATGAAAAACTGTTTTTT. The genes are TRBV2 and TRBJ1-4; D might be TRBD1 (5 bases). Germline-derived CDR1 and CDR2 are SNHLY and FYNNEI. Trimming took 8 bases from V and 0 from J, leaving 7 bases between them. This CDR3 has 13 residues.